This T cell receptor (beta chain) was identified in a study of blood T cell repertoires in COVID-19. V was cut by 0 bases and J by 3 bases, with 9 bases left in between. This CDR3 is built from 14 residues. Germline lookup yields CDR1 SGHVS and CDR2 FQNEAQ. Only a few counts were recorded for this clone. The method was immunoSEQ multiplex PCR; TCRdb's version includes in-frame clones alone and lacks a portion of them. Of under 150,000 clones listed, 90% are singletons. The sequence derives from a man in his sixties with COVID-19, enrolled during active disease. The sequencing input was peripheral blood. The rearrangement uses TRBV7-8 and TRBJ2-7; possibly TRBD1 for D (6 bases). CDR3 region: CASSLAGGGYEQYF. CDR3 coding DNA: TGTGCCAGCAGCTTAGCAGGGGGTGGCTACGAGCAGTACTTC.